This T cell receptor beta chain was captured in a study of blood T cells in healthy people across ages. Germline V lookup: CDR1 DFQATT, CDR2 SNEGSKA (reference sequence). Trimming at V came to 4 bases and at J to 4 bases, leaving 6 bases not matched to a gene. The CDR3 extends over 13 amino acids. With a J-beta primer mix and a sample-barcoded 5' primer, a second PCR ran roughly 6 to 12 cycles. Each CDR3 protein gets one entry after TCRdb re-called the 5' RACE reads with MiXCR. The sample includes some 790,000 distinct CDR3 sequences, 29% seen only once; the top ten take 17%. PBMCs were isolated at a quantity of at least 6.5 million per sample. Study-wide results and caveats: TCR beta diversity per million T cells fell roughly linearly with age. More naive CD4+ cells and higher diversity were found in long-lived than in aged donors. Not knowing donor CMV status may have confounded expanded clonotype changes.

This clonotype occurred a few times. Its cognate antigen is unknown. The gene calls are TRBV20-1 and TRBJ1-2; 7 bases are a match to TRBD1. Source material: blood. This TCR was recovered from a woman older than 75 in good health. CDR3 residues: CSATPGQLYGYTF. The CDR3 bases are TGCAGTGCTACCCCGGGACAGCTCTATGGCTACACCTTC.